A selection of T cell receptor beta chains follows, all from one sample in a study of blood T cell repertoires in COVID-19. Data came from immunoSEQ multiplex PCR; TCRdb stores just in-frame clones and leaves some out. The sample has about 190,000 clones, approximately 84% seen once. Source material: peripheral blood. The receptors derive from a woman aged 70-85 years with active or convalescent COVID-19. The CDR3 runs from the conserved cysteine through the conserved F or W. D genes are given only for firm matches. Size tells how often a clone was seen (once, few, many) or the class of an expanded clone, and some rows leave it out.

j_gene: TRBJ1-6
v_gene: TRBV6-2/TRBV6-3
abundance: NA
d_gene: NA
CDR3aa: CASSYRRGINSPLHF
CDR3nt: TGTGCCAGCAGTTACCGGCGGGGTATTAATTCACCCCTCCACTTT

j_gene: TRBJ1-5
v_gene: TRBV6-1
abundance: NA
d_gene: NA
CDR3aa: CASRSGDQPQHF
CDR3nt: TGTGCCAGCAGGTCAGGGGATCAGCCCCAGCATTTT

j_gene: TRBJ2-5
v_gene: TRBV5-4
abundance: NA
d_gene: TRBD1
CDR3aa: CASSRDRGETQYF
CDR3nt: TGTGCCAGCAGCCGGGACAGGGGGGAGACCCAGTACTTC

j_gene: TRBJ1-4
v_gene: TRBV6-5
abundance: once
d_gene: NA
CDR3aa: CASRTLQGSSVF
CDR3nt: TGTGCCAGCAGGACGCTACAGGGCAGCTCGGTGTTT

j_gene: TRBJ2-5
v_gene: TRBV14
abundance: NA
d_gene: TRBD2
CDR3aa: CASSRTSGRFETQYF
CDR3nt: TGTGCCAGCAGCCGGACTAGCGGGAGGTTTGAGACCCAGTACTTC

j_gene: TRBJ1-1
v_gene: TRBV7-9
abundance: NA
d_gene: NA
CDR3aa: CASSLKVGEGEAFF
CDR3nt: TGTGCCAGCAGCTTAAAGGTAGGGGAGGGTGAAGCTTTCTTT

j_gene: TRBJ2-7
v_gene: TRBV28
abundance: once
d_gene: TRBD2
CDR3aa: CASTLGLGLAGVGGQYF
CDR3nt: TGTGCCAGCACCCTAGGGCTGGGACTAGCGGGAGTAGGCGGGCAGTACTTC

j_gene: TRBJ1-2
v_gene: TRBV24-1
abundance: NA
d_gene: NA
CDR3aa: CATSEQGNYGYTF
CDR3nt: TGTGCCACCAGTGAACAGGGTAATTATGGCTACACCTTC

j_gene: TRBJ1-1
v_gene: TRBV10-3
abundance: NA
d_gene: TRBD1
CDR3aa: CATKTGIPNEAFF
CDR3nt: TGTGCCACAAAGACAGGGATCCCAAACGAAGCTTTCTTT

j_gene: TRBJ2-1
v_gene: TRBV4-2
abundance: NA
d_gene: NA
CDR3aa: CASSLGLFNEQFF
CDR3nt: TGTGCCAGCAGCCTTGGACTGTTCAATGAGCAGTTCTTC

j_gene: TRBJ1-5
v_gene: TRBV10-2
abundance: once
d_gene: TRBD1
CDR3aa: CASRGQGPNQPQHF
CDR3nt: TGCGCCAGCAGAGGACAGGGCCCCAATCAGCCCCAGCATTTT

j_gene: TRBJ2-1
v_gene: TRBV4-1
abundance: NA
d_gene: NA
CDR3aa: CASSQDGHEQFF
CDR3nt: TGCGCCAGCAGCCAAGATGGCCATGAGCAGTTCTTC

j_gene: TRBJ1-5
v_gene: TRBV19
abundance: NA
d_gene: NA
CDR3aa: CASTPGQIYQPQHF
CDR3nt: TGTGCCAGTACCCCAGGACAGATTTATCAGCCCCAGCATTTT

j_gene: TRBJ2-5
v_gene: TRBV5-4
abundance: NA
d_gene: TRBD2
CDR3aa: CASSSEAGVGETQYF
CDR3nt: TGTGCCAGCAGCTCGGAAGCGGGAGTGGGAGAGACCCAGTACTTC

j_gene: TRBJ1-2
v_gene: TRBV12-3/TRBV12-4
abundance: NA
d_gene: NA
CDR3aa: CASSDSWDGYTF
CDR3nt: TGTGCCAGCAGCGACAGTTGGGATGGCTACACCTTC

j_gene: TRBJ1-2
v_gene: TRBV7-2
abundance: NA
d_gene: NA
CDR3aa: CASSFSGIMNYGYTF
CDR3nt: TGTGCCAGCAGCTTCTCAGGAATAATGAACTATGGCTACACCTTC

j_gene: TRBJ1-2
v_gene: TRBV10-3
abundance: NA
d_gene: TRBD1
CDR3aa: CAISESTGGAGGYTF
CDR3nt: TGTGCCATCAGTGAGTCGACAGGGGGCGCGGGTGGCTACACCTTC

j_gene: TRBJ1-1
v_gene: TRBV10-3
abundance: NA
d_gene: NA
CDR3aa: CAIKEGPNTEAFF
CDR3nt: TGTGCCATCAAGGAGGGGCCGAACACTGAAGCTTTCTTT

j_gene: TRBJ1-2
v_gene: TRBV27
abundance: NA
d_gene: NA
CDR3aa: CASSFIRGLKVYGYTF
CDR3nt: TGTGCCAGCAGTTTCATTCGGGGACTGAAGGTCTATGGCTACACCTTC

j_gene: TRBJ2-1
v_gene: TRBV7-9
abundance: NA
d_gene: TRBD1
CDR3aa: CASSLGQGREQFF
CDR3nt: TGTGCCAGCAGCTTAGGACAGGGGAGGGAGCAGTTCTTC

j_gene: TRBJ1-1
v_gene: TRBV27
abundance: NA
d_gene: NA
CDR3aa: CASSLSRAGSWNTEAFF
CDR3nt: TGTGCCAGCAGTTTATCTAGGGCAGGGTCATGGAACACTGAAGCTTTCTTT

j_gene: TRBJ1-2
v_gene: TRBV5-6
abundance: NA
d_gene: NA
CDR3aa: CASSLGYGYTF
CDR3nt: TGTGCCAGCAGCCTAGGCTATGGCTACACCTTC

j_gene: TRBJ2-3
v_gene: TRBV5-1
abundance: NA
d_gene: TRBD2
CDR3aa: CASSLGTSGATDTQYF
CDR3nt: TGCGCCAGCAGCCTAGGGACTAGCGGGGCCACAGATACGCAGTATTTT

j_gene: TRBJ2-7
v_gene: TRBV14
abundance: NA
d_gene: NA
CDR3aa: CASSQGMGQGYEQYF
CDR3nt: TGTGCCAGCAGCCAAGGTATGGGCCAGGGCTACGAGCAGTACTTC